This section outlines one T cell receptor beta chain sequence together with its context. The data belong to a study of blood T cells in healthy people across ages. A J-beta primer mix and a sample-barcoded 5' primer were used in a second PCR of about 7 to 12 cycles. Each CDR3 protein gets one entry after TCRdb re-called the 5' RACE reads with MiXCR. This table has about 1.4 million distinct CDR3 sequences, around 55% appearing once. The sequence derives from a man younger than 35 in good health. The sequencing input was blood.

CDR3 sequence: CASSLEDRGNEQFF. As DNA, the CDR3 is TGTGCCAGCAGCTTAGAGGACAGGGGAAATGAGCAGTTCTTC. The rearrangement links TRBV7-9 to TRBJ2-1, with 9 bases lining up with TRBD1. CDR1 is SEHNR and CDR2 is FQNEAQ in the germline V gene (reference sequence). V shed 1 base and J 7 bases; nucleotides not matched to a gene: 2. The CDR3 spans 14 residues.